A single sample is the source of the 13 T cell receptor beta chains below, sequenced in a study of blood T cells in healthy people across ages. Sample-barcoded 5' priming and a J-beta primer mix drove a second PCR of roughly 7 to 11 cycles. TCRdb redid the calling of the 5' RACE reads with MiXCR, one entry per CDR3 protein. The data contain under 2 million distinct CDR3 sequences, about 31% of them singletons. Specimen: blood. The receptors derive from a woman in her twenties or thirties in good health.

CDR3 loop: CASSYSSRSYNEQFF. CDR3 bases: TGTGCCAGCAGCTATAGCAGCCGCTCCTACAATGAGCAGTTCTTC. The J gene is TRBJ2-1, the V gene TRBV6-2 or TRBV6-3; D unclear. This CDR3 spans 15 amino acids. The germline CDR1 and CDR2 sequences are MNHEY and SVGEGT. V lost 6 bases to trimming and J lost 0 bases, with 12 bases between them.

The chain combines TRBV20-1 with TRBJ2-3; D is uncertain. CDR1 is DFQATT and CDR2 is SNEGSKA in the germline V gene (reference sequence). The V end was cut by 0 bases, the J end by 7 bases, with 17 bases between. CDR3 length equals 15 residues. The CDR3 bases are TGCAGTGCTAGAGATCCTCAAACTACAAGGAATACGCAGTATTTT. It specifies CSARDPQTTRNTQYF.

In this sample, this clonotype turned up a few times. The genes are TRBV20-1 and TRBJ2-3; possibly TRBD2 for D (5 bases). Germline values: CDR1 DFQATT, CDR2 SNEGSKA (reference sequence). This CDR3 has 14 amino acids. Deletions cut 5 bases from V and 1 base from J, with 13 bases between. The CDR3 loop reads CSAGPLERTDTQYF. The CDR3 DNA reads TGCAGTGCTGGTCCACTAGAACGCACAGATACGCAGTATTTT.

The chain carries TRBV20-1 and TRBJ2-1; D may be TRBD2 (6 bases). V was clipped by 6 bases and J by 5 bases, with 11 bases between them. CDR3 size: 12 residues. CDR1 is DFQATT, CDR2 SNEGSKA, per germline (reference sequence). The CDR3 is CSAPGLDNEQFF. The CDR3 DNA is TGCAGTGCCCCGGGACTGGACAATGAGCAGTTCTTC.

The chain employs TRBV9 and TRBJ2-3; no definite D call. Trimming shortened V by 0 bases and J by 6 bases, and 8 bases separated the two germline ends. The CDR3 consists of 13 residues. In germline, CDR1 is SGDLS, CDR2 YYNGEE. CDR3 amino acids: CASSVARSDTQYF. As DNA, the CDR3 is TGTGCCAGCAGCGTAGCTAGGTCTGATACGCAGTATTTT.

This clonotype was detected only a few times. Here the CDR3 DNA reads TGCAGTGCTAGCCCGCATTTATACAATGAGCAGTTCTTC. Its translation is CSASPHLYNEQFF. V is TRBV20-1 and J is TRBJ2-1; D call uncertain. CDR1 and CDR2 from the germline V gene are DFQATT and SNEGSKA (reference sequence). Trimming shortened V by 3 bases and J by 4 bases, and 10 bases separated the two germline ends. The CDR3 has 13 residues.

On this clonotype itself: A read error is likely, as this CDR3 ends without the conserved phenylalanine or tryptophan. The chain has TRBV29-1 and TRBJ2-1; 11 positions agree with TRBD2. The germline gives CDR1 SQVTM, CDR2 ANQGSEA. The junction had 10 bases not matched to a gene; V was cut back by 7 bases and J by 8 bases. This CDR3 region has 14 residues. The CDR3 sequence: CSAKRSGGAYEQFL. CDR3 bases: TGCAGCGCTAAACGTAGCGGGGGGGCTTATGAGCAGTTCTTA.

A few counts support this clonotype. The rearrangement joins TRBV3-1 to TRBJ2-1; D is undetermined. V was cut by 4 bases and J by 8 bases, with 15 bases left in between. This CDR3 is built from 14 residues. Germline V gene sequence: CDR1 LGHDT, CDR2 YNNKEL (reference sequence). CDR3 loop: CASSLPGPSHEQFF. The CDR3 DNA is TGTGCCAGCAGCCTCCCCGGGCCTTCCCATGAGCAGTTCTTC.

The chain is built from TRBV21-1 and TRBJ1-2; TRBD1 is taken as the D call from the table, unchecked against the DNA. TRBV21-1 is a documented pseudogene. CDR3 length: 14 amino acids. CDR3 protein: CASSKTRQGGKDTF. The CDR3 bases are TGTGCCAGCAGCAAAACTCGACAGGGCGGGAAGGACACCTTC.

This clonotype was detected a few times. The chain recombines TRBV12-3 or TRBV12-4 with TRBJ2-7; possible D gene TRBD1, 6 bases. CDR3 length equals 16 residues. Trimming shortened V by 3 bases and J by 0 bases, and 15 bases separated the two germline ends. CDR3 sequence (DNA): TGTGCCAGCAGTTTTGCCCAGGGGCTCCCCTCCTACGAGCAGTACTTC. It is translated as CASSFAQGLPSYEQYF.

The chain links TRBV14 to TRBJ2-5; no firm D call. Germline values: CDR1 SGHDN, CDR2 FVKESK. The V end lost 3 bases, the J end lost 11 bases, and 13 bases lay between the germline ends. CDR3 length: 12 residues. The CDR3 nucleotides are TGTGCCAGCAGCCAGACCCGCTTTGAGCAGTACTTC. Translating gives CASSQTRFEQYF.

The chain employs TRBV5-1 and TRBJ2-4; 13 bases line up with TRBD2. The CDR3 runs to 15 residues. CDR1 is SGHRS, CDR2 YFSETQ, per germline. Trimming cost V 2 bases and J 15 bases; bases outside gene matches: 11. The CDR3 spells CASSFGTSGKKIPYF. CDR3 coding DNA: TGCGCCAGCAGCTTCGGGACTAGCGGGAAAAAAATACCGTACTTC.

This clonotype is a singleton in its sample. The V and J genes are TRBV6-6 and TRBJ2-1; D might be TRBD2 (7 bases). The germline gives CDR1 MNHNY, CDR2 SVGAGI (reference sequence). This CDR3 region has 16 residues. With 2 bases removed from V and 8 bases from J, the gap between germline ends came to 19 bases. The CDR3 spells CASSYPRLAEGDEQFF. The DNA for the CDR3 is TGTGCCAGCAGTTACCCCCGGCTAGCGGAGGGGGATGAGCAGTTCTTC.